The clone carrying this T cell receptor beta chain was observed many times. No antigen is known for it. The sample belongs to a study of T cells after yellow fever vaccination. The study's findings and limits: Highly abundant clonotypes carried over from the bulk population could end up in FACS-sorted repertoires as contaminants.

There are 15 residues in the CDR3. The germline CDR1 and CDR2 sequences are SGHTA and FQGNSA. V lost 1 base and J lost 4; bases outside the gene matches: 2. Template switching with 5'RACE generated the TCR cDNA and added a universal primer site and UMIs. TCRdb redid the calling of the 5' RACE reads with MiXCR, one entry per CDR3 protein. The data show about 160,000 distinct CDR3 sequences, around 7.3% seen once. The specimen comprised CD4+ T cells sorted from PBMCs, sampled about 5 days after the first yellow fever vaccination. The TCR comes from a man aged 18 to 30 who received the YFV17D yellow fever vaccine. The chain couples TRBV7-2 to TRBJ2-1, with 9 bases matching TRBD2. The CDR3 coding sequence is TGTGCCAGCAGCTTAGGACTAGCGGCTTACAATGAGCAGTTCTTC. Translation: CASSLGLAAYNEQFF.